Listed here is a single TCR beta chain. Assay used: immunoSEQ multiplex PCR; TCRdb lists only in-frame clones, some missing. Altogether tens of thousands of clones are present, 65% to 75% being singletons, with the ten largest covering less than 8.5%. The sample belongs to a study of blood T cell repertoires in COVID-19. The CDR3 runs 14 residues. Trimming took 5 bases from V and 10 from J, leaving 16 bases between them. CDR1 and CDR2 (germline): KGHDR, SFDVKD. The Seattle patients, enrolled during active infection, were followed longitudinally. The J gene is TRBJ1-4, the V gene TRBV24-1, with D perhaps TRBD1 (6 bases). The source is a man aged 50-59 years with COVID-19, enrolled during active disease. The sample was peripheral blood. In DNA form, the CDR3 reads TGTGCCACCAGTGCCCACAGGGCACCTGGAAAACTGTTTTTT. Translating it yields CATSAHRAPGKLFF.